Listed here is a single T cell receptor beta chain. The sample belongs to a study of blood T cell repertoires in COVID-19. Study details: Samples of COVID-19 (acute and convalescent) were obtained from the United States, Italy and Spain. PBMCs, B-cell-depleted T cells, or T cells provided the cDNA or gDNA that made up the material.

Under the authors' procedure: Using reference gene primer amplification, nucleated cell counts were estimated. The table came from immunoSEQ multiplex PCR; TCRdb's copy has only in-frame clones and leaves some out. V and J calls and clone size come straight from that table; D and trimming were deduced from the DNA. The profile shows some 170,000 clones, roughly nine tenths of them singletons. The V and J ends lost 4 bases and 8 bases respectively, with 15 bases between them. The CDR3 runs 14 residues. From germline, CDR1 is LGHDT and CDR2 YNNKEL (reference sequence). The rearrangement uses TRBV3-1 (or the pseudogene TRBV3-2) and TRBJ1-5, with D possibly being TRBD1 (6 bases). This clonotype originated in a man in his fifties or sixties with active or convalescent COVID-19. Sequencing was done on a sample of peripheral blood. CDR3 amino acids: CASSLRGGSEPQHF. CDR3 DNA sequence: TGTGCCAGCAGCCTCCGTGGGGGCAGCGAGCCCCAGCATTTT.